One TCR beta chain is described in this entry. There is no known antigen for this receptor. The input lacks base qualities; no much larger clone sits a single base away. V and J are trimmed by 2 bases and 5 bases, and the gene matches miss 3 bases of the junction. CDR3 length: 14 amino acids, cysteine to phenylalanine. The kept DNA is CDR3 alone, 42 bases in frame from the first base. Taken from the germline V gene, the CDR1 and CDR2 loops are MDHEN and SYDVKM. The source of the sample is a study of shared clonotypes between healthy human individuals (TCRdb year 2020). For the wider study: The cohort included a few men and a couple of women between 18 and 49 years of age. For each donor, CD4 naive and CD4 memory were each given three plates, CD8 naive was given two plates, and CD8 memory was given one plate. Each donor's leukapheresis produced roughly between roughly 0.85 and 9.5 billion PBMCs. To estimate repertoire size and how much clonotype sharing occurs between individuals, the study deeply sequenced the blood TCR repertoires of 4 to 6 healthy adults. To increase sequencing depth and limit assay-specific biases, different laboratories used diverse techniques to prepare libraries and sequence TCR repertoires.

Donors were healthy HIV-negative adults with no recently reported acute infections or vaccinations. All donors were Caucasian adults living in Nashville, Tennessee, USA. Magnetic negative selection was used to enrich CD4+ T cells, after which naive cells were positively selected on CD45RA and the negative fraction became the memory subset. After blood collection by leukapheresis, PBMCs were isolated using Ficoll-Histopaque density gradient centrifugation and then cryopreserved in the vapor phase of liquid nitrogen. Purity and quantity of every magnetically sorted T cell population were checked by analytical flow cytometry. Genomic DNA was isolated from each sorted fraction and quantified by UV absorbance on a Nanodrop 2000c. Broad study findings and their caveats: Sampling was limited to blood, and TCR repertoires in tissue likely differ from TCR repertoires in blood. Pairwise subsampling led to the expectation that sequencing depth would affect the degree of clonotype sharing among donors. Estimated clonotype richness was generally larger for naive than for memory subsets. Because the study included a small number of donors, the genetic and exposure-history diversity represented was limited. Compared with non-shared clonotypes, clonotypes shared by all four sorted-subset donors had higher generation probabilities. Rarefaction of sorted-subset datasets indicated incomplete sequencing despite the large sequencing depth. Sharing across a handful of donors was observed for approximately 5% of naive CD4, 3% to 3.5% of naive CD8, over 2% of memory CD4, and over 0.3% of memory CD8 clonotypes.

TCR CDR3 regions were amplified from genomic DNA by multiplex PCR using the deep immunoSEQ assay. Extracted genomic DNA from each cell subset was spread evenly across all wells of several immunoSEQ 96-well plates, with each plate serving as a replicate. For sorted subsets, approximately 200 ng of genomic DNA, equivalent to some 30,000 T cell genomes, went into each replicate PCR. The purified libraries were quantified using a Qubit 3.0 fluorometer, sized with a Bioanalyzer 2100, and then quantified again using the KAPA Library Quantification kit. Every immunoSEQ 96-well plate was sequenced on a dedicated single-read 150-cycle Illumina NextSeq 550 flow cell. Per the authors' processing: Because the immunoSEQ output included only junctional sequences and no quality scores, the filtering could not be the same as the filtering used for full-length reads. To assign V/J genes and CDR3, sequences were annotated using PyIR, a Python wrapper for IgBLAST v1.9, with IMGT germline references. Reads were removed for weak V/J assignments (E-value above 1e-6), missing CDR3, stop codons, out-of-frame junctions, or ambiguous translated residues. V3J clonotypes were defined as sequences sharing an identical inferred V gene, J gene, and CDR3 amino acid sequence. Percentage overlap between repertoires was calculated by dividing the number of shared unique clonotypes by the size of the smaller repertoire. Richness of each repertoire was evaluated using RTK rarefaction, the Chao1 estimator, and Recon v2.1 estimates of unobserved clonotypes. For all TCRbeta clonotypes obtained by the gDNA method from several donors, generation probabilities were computed with OLGA. TCRdb provides this immuneACCESS table in a form limited to in-frame rearrangements. Some clones are lacking; in checked studies, under half of them reflect an unresolved V gene, and why the rest are absent is not known. The V and J calls and clone size were taken over from that table, and D and trimming were inferred from the DNA. Counted in this sample were fewer than 3 million clones; 85% to 95% of them appeared once. The ten largest make up 0.37% of the sample.

The TCR originated in a man aged 18 to 29 in good health. Some clones in this sample may be carry-over from other donors' samples. The sequence joins TRBV28 to TRBJ1-1; 9 of the junction bases match TRBD1. Sequencing input: naive CD4+ T cells from PBMCs. In the paper's terms, the cell subset or site label means: CD45RA+ positively selected. The sequenced DNA: TGTGCCAGCAGTTTAATACAGGGGGCTACTGAAGCTTTCTTT. It specifies CASSLIQGATEAFF.